These T cell receptor beta chains were read from a single sample in a study of T cells in tuberculosis. Produced via immunoSEQ multiplex PCR; TCRdb's table is partial and in-frame only. The repertoire holds tens of thousands of clones, with about 95% as singletons. The source material was PBMCs, sampled at tuberculosis diagnosis. These receptors were collected from an adult with tuberculosis. Both conserved end residues are part of each CDR3.

CDR3 | J | V | length
CASSDSLNTGELFF | TRBJ2-2 | TRBV5-1 | 14
CASSQGGTGDYSTDTQYF | TRBJ2-3 | TRBV4-3 | 18
CASFKTGELFF | TRBJ2-2 | TRBV19 | 11
CASSERLDGVGETQYF | TRBJ2-5 | TRBV6-1 | 16
CASSLAFEAGDRETQYF | TRBJ2-5 | TRBV5-5 | 17
CASSQDGTDAKNIQYF | TRBJ2-4 | TRBV4-3 | 16
CASSLKGQGVTPYEQYF | TRBJ2-7 | TRBV7-9 | 17
CASSSKGGLAGPNTGELFF | TRBJ2-2 | TRBV4-2 | 19
CASSYLAGVGGYTF | TRBJ1-2 | TRBV6-5 | 14
CASSYEGVDLNNEQFF | TRBJ2-1 | TRBV6-5 | 16
CASSPRGSDTQYF | TRBJ2-3 | TRBV7-3 | 13
CAISYDVGGLQSGEQYF | TRBJ2-7 | TRBV10-3 | 17
CASSARDREYTDTQYF | TRBJ2-3 | TRBV7-8 | 16
CSVAGQAGQPQHF | TRBJ1-5 | TRBV29-1 | 13
CASSSATGTNFKNIQYF | TRBJ2-4 | TRBV7-6 | 17
CASSLMQGNTGELFF | TRBJ2-2 | TRBV5-1 | 15
CASSLGLPGDGGYGYTF | TRBJ1-2 | TRBV5-6 | 17
CASSLRGEDTQYF | TRBJ2-3 | TRBV5-4 | 13
CAWNPGTSSYEQYF | TRBJ2-7 | TRBV30 | 14
CASSPGSQGSYEQYF | TRBJ2-7 | TRBV28 | 15
CAWSGSTGNGYTF | TRBJ1-2 | TRBV30 | 13
CSASRGPQHF | TRBJ1-5 | TRBV29-1 | 10
CASSSRGVVVEAFF | TRBJ1-1 | TRBV28 | 14
CASRSTGGNQPQHF | TRBJ1-5 | TRBV6-1 | 14
CASSFSLGYGYTF | TRBJ1-2 | TRBV27 | 13
CASSEGVTDTQYF | TRBJ2-3 | TRBV9 | 13
CASSSGGTGQETQYF | TRBJ2-5 | TRBV28 | 15
CASSPGTALTYEQYF | TRBJ2-7 | TRBV28 | 15
CSVGDRAGLEQYF | TRBJ2-7 | TRBV29-1 | 13
CASSPPVASGSLEFF | TRBJ2-1 | TRBV18 | 15
CASSYPNRGLTEAFF | TRBJ1-1 | TRBV6-6 | 15
CASSRGQEGEQFF | TRBJ2-1 | TRBV19 | 13
CASIRTGGNTEAFF | TRBJ1-1 | TRBV6-5 | 14
CASSPGGSPSYEQYF | TRBJ2-7 | TRBV28 | 15
CASTLDRGNTIYF | TRBJ1-3 | TRBV2 | 13
CASSLTGNTEAFF | TRBJ1-1 | TRBV19 | 13
CASSLLRHFLTGSYTF | TRBJ1-2 | TRBV28 | 16
CASSLGSWSSGANVLTF | TRBJ2-6 | TRBV11-2 | 17
CASSQDPLAVSYEQYF | TRBJ2-7 | TRBV4-1 | 16
CASSLGHRNEQFF | TRBJ2-1 | TRBV5-1 | 13
CASSEETGGFIGEKLFF | TRBJ1-4 | TRBV2 | 17
CASSQLTGIGRASYGYTF | TRBJ1-2 | TRBV16 | 18
CAISGIWGRGDTEAFF | TRBJ1-1 | TRBV10-3 | 16
CASSLSNEHRGAVF | TRBJ2-2 | TRBV5-7 | 14
CASSLAPASGSSYNEQFF | TRBJ2-1 | TRBV7-2 | 18